The entry that follows covers one T cell receptor (beta chain) sequence. This specimen belongs to a study of blood T cell repertoires in COVID-19. Study-level background: There were acute and convalescent COVID-19 samples, and they came from the United States, Italy and Spain.

Germline CDR1 is SEHNR and CDR2 is FQNEAQ (reference sequence). The CDR3 spans 17 residues. Germline trimming cut 3 bases from V and 8 bases from J; bases unmatched to any gene: 10. The authors' processing: Counts of nucleated cells, estimated from reference gene primer amplification, were obtained. Using immunoSEQ multiplex PCR, the repertoire was profiled, and TCRdb retains in-frame clones only, with some absent. That table is the source of V, J and clone size, and D and trimming were worked out from the DNA. Found here are about 430,000 clones, over 85% of them singletons; the top ten hold roughly 0.76%. Seattle-derived patients entered the study during active infection and were followed longitudinally.

This receptor was identified in a young man with COVID-19, enrolled during active disease. Sequences were obtained from peripheral blood. This sequence joins TRBV7-9 and TRBJ2-1, with 13 positions matching TRBD2. The CDR3 reads CASSFGSGLAGADEQFF. The CDR3 nucleotides are TGTGCCAGCAGCTTTGGCTCCGGACTAGCGGGAGCTGATGAGCAGTTCTTC.